This T cell receptor (beta chain) derives from a study of identical twins listed by TCRdb under 2016. Regarding the study in general: To test whether fetal clonotypes persist, this study deep-sequenced TCR alpha and beta repertoires from monozygotic twins, from unrelated adults of various ages, and from cord blood. To rule out contamination, the twin experiments were replicated at different times with different library preparation protocols.

V has 2 bases trimmed and J has 0 bases trimmed; junction bases matching no gene number 9. Including the terminal cysteine and phenylalanine, the CDR3 comprises 18 residues. Of the read, only the CDR3 DNA is kept; its 54 bases are in frame from base 1. For CDR1 and CDR2, the germline V gene lists SGHDT and YYEEEE. Beyond this particular receptor, the publication reports: Excess twin sharing in beta out-of-frame sequences was weaker because fewer shared sequences lowered the signal-to-noise ratio. Because the same donors could not be followed over many years, the conclusions depended on cross-sectional statistical analysis. Out-of-frame TCR alpha sharing in monozygotic twins was systematically underestimated by recombination models, whereas sharing between unrelated individuals was in agreement with the recombination models. Abundant cord blood beta clonotypes carried fewer insertions; young adult naive repertoires showed a weaker similar trend, while memory repertoires showed none. Zero-insertion analyses could be partly confounded by invariant T cells such as MAIT and iNKT, although diverse VJ usage argued against such confounding for most clonotypes. Compared with coincidental sharing between unrelated individuals, an excess of low generation-probability sequences was observed among out-of-frame TCR alpha sequences shared between twins.

Every donor in the study was a healthy Caucasian. The twin cohort comprised three pairs of female monozygotic twins, all aged roughly 18 to 30 years. The RNA used for TCR libraries was isolated from peripheral blood mononuclear cells. The library came from 5' RACE. Instrument used: Illumina HiSeq 2000. A universal primer binding site was introduced by template switching, and a unique molecular identifier was present in the final cDNA, enabling accurate counting of TCR cDNA molecules. First-strand cDNA for TCR alpha and beta chains was synthesized from specific primers in the conserved constant-segment region. To control for contamination, every cDNA library was double barcoded, receiving both a SMART-Mk sample barcode and Illumina barcodes. TruSeq adapter sequences and Illumina sample barcodes were added in two successive PCR steps. The TCR alpha and beta cDNA libraries were sequenced on the Illumina HiSeq platform using custom primers. Regarding the original processing steps: MiGEC processed the raw reads to extract unique molecular identifiers, while MiXCR was used to determine the CDR3 positions. For each individual, recombination models were inferred using an EM algorithm with the repgenHMM and IGoR tools. Shared clonotype analysis was performed with the tcR package in R, normalizing sharing by the product of cloneset sizes. To study raw recombination free of thymic and clonal selection effects, out-of-frame nonproductive sequences were analyzed. TCRdb handled the public reads itself, with Q25 trimming in fastp and clone calling in MiXCR, and kept productive beta chains. CDR3 protein sequences are deduplicated, and each keeps its most common genes and DNA. TCRdb's processing, not the study's, gives the V and J calls here. Counted in this sample were 690,000 or so distinct CDR3 sequences; approximately 9% of them appeared once. Approximately 0.96% of the sample comes from the top ten.

Ten or more counts support this clonotype. No antigen is known for it. Base-call qualities are not available, and no considerably larger clone is one nucleotide away. This sample was shared with a second study, whose subject was yellow fever vaccine responses in identical twins. As described in the second report: The T cell response to vaccination in identical twins was reported by the authors to appear partly convergent and partly personalized. In the study, vaccine-responding T cell clones were precisely tracked in identical twins.

The rearranged chain carries TRBV5-6 and TRBJ2-2; 8 middle bases align to TRBD2. Sequencing was done on a sample of PBMCs. The clonotype originates from a woman between 18 and 29 years old in good health. The sequenced DNA: TGTGCCAGCAGCTTTTTTTCCCCGGGACTAGCGAACACCGGGGAGCTGTTTTTT. Translated, it gives CASSFFSPGLANTGELFF.